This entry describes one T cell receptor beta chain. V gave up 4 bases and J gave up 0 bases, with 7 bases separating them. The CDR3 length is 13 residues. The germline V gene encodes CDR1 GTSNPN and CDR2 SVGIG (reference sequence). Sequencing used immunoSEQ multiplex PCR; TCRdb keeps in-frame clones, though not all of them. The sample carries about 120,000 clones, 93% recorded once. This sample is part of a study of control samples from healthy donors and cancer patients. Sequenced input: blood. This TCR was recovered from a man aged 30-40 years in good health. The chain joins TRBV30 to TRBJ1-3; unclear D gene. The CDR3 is CAWNPGSGNTIYF. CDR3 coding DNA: TGTGCCTGGAACCCAGGCTCTGGAAACACCATATATTTT.